The sequence of this T cell receptor beta chain was determined in a study of T cells expressing NK-cell markers (dated by TCRdb to 2020 to 2021). The study in broad terms: TCR beta-chain repertoires were profiled in sorted CD3+CD56+NKG2C+, CD3+CD56+NKG2C- and CD3+CD56-NKG2C+ T-cell subsets from several donors. Of the eight sequenced donors, seven were found to be HCMV-seropositive and one was found to be HCMV-seronegative. Randomly selected healthy volunteers, three men and five women, were used as the eight sequenced donors. The libraries were sequenced on Illumina HiSeq 2000/2500, MiSeq or NextSeq, producing 2 x 150 bp reads. What the work shows at the level of the full study, not this receptor alone: Those dominant clonotypes were again the most abundant among CD3+CD56-NKG2C+ cells in a handful of donors, at about 25-60.1%. It remained unclear whether the expanded NKG2C-expressing T cell clones were specific for HCMV antigens. In over five donors, the dominant CD3+CD56+NKG2C+ clonotypes were among the top 10 CD8+ clonotypes and accounted for 1.0-7.0% of CD8+ T cells.

To determine HCMV serostatus, a commercial ELISA kit was used to detect HCMV-specific IgG in serum. Peripheral blood mononuclear cells were isolated from blood by Ficoll density gradient centrifugation. CDR1 SGHRS and CDR2 YFSETQ are derived from the germline V gene. Including the terminal cysteine and phenylalanine, the CDR3 comprises 14 residues. Only the protein is available. Sequencing relied on an Illumina HiSeq 2000. TCR beta cDNA libraries were made by 5'RACE template switching that added a universal primer site and unique molecular identifiers. cDNA synthesis was primed from the TCR beta constant segment and was followed by two successive PCR amplification steps. On the authors' methods: Reads were demultiplexed and grouped by UMI with MIGEC, and clonotypes were assembled and quantified with MiTCR. To exclude erroneous sequences, any TCR cDNA sequence not supported by at least two reads was discarded. The tcR package was used for downstream repertoire analysis, and clonotypes were matched across fractions by CDR3 nucleotide sequence plus V segment. VDJmatch was used to annotate antigen specificity against VDJdb, with one amino acid substitution allowed in CDR3. The reads were reprocessed in TCRdb, with one entry per CDR3 protein sequence and no accompanying DNA. TCRdb's processing, not the study's, gives the V and J calls here. The table of this sample itemizes roughly 180,000 distinct CDR3 sequences. The ten largest clones capture about a fifth of the sample.

Concerning this clonotype: Its antigen target is currently unknown.

The rearrangement joined TRBV5-1 to TRBJ2-5; as DNA is missing, the TRBD1 call by TCRdb cannot be tested. This receptor was identified in a woman aged 18-70 years in good health. The sample comprised blood T cells: a sorted CD56 or NKG2C T cell subset, CD4+ or CD8+ T cells, or bulk PBMC T cells (not recorded which). The CDR3 sequence is CASSGRGRQETQYF. Outside the CDR3, residues come from the reference TRBV5-1 and TRBJ2-5 proteins, so the full variable domain is: KAGVTQTPRYLIKTRGQQVTLSCSPISGHRSVSWYQQTPGQGLQFLFEYFSETQRNKGNFPGRFSGRQFSNSRSEMNVSTLELGDSALYLCASSGRGRQETQYFGPGTRLLVL.